The source of this T cell receptor (beta chain) is a study of T cells in Graves' hyperthyroidism and ophthalmopathy. Overall study findings and caveats: Expanded thyroid clonotypes (above 0.001) were mostly also found in blood.

Notes on this clonotype: What it binds is not known.

Template material for amplifying TCR beta CDR3 regions consisted of RNA transcripts. HTBI primers drove first-round RT-PCR of the TCR CDR3. TCRdb used MiXCR to reprocess the multiplex PCR reads, holding one entry per CDR3 protein. The data hold about 100,000 distinct CDR3 sequences, with about 17% observed a single time. Germline V gives CDR1 SGHAT, CDR2 FQNNGV. The CDR3 is 14 amino acids. Deletions cut 5 bases from V and 6 bases from J, with 16 bases between. The sequence derives from a woman in her forties or fifties with Graves' hyperthyroidism. The specimen sequenced was blood. The rearrangement uses TRBV11-2 and TRBJ1-2; possibly TRBD1 for D (6 bases). The CDR3 region is CASSPNRGADGYTF. Written as DNA, the CDR3 is TGTGCCAGCAGCCCGAATAGGGGGGCGGATGGCTACACCTTC.